This passage covers 3 T cell receptor beta chains from one sample sequenced in a study of T cell repertoires in cytomegalovirus infection. The antigens for these receptors are not known. TCRdb redid the calling of the reads with MiXCR, one entry per CDR3 protein. The sample holds 400,000 to 600,000 distinct CDR3 sequences, about two fifths seen once. This specimen consisted of cultured PBMCs, obtained from culture after CMV antigen stimulation. The receptors stem from a human donor in good health (CMV status not recorded). Some clones in this sample may be carry-over from other donors' samples.

The V and J genes are TRBV7-2 and TRBJ2-7; D remains unclear. Trimming cost V 0 bases and J 2 bases, with 8 bases left between them. The germline V gene has CDR1 SGHTA and CDR2 FQGNSA. This CDR3 spans 14 amino acids. This CDR3 reads CASSLAARAYEQYF. CDR3 bases: TGTGCCAGCAGCTTAGCGGCGCGTGCCTACGAGCAGTACTTC.

V gene TRBV4-1 combines with J gene TRBJ1-4; TRBD1 might be the D (6 bases). V lost 7 bases to trimming and J lost 11 bases, with 17 bases between them. Germline CDR1 is MGHRA and CDR2 is YSYEKL. The CDR3 is 13 residues long. CDR3 in DNA: TGCGCCAGCATGGTAGTGGGGGCGAAGAAACTGTTTTTT. Its translation is CASMVVGAKKLFF.

This clonotype has only a few counts. The chain joins TRBV15 to TRBJ2-1; TRBD2 is a possible D gene (6 bases). Between the trimmed V and J ends, which lost 0 bases and 6 bases, there was a span of 12 bases. The length of the CDR3 is 15 residues. Germline assignment: CDR1 LNHNV and CDR2 YYDKDF (reference sequence). The CDR3 bases are TGTGCCACCAGCAGAGATCGGCTGACTAGCAATGAGCAGTTCTTC. Translated: CATSRDRLTSNEQFF.